This T cell receptor (beta chain) was documented in a study of T cell responses to AZD1222 COVID-19 vaccine. Findings of the study overall: In a largely white British group with more females than males, clonal diversity was possibly underestimated. There were vaccine-associated CD4 TCRs across spike, dominant at 160-218 and 743-854. The study found Spike-specific TCR breadth and depth rose after two AZD1222 doses.

Assay used: immunoSEQ multiplex PCR; TCRdb lists only in-frame clones, some missing. Of roughly 140,000 clones listed, roughly 88% are singletons. This CDR3 region has 15 residues. Germline V gene sequence: CDR1 SGDLS, CDR2 YYNGEE. J gave up 9 bases and V 5 bases, and 9 bases lay outside the gene matches. A remark on this clone: Its antigen is still unknown.

This TCR was recovered from an adult in good health. The material was peripheral blood, obtained on day 0 of MenACWY control vaccination. This chain joins TRBV9 and TRBJ2-3; 13 bases agree with TRBD2. As DNA, the CDR3 is TGTGCCAGCAGTTCGGGACTAGCGGGGACAAGGACGCAGTATTTT. Translating gives CASSSGLAGTRTQYF.